This record looks at one T cell receptor beta chain sequence and its context. What it binds is unknown. The record originates from a study of Ad26.COV2.S vaccination and SARS-CoV-2 variants. Study-wide context: Participants got Ad26.COV2.S intramuscularly, once or twice 56 days apart. General study results and limits: Vaccinees showed greater spike-specific TCR breadth than placebo recipients. Substantial post-vaccination breadth of spike-specific CD8+ and CD4+ T cell responses was reported.

The germline V and J ends were trimmed by 7 bases and 3 bases, with 12 bases remaining between them. This CDR3 has 12 amino acids. CDR1 and CDR2 from the germline V gene are GTSNPN and SVGIG (reference sequence). Repertoires were generated with immunoSEQ multiplex PCR, while TCRdb's copy carries only in-frame clones and drops some. This sample carries a few hundred thousand clones, 83% of them seen once, and the ten largest clones take approximately 7%. Described treatment: roughly 18 received Ad26.COV2.S at low or high dose, single or two shots; about 5 received placebo; per-sample allocation not given. Following the first vaccine or placebo injection, samples were taken on day 63. Wuhan-strain spike was delivered by a replication-incompetent Ad26 vector.

This rearrangement joins TRBV30 to TRBJ1-2, with D possibly matching TRBD1 (6 bases). The source was peripheral blood, collected in a trial of Ad26.COV2.S vaccine versus placebo. This sequence was found in a person between 18 and 65 years old who received the Ad26.COV2.S COVID-19 vaccine or a placebo. CDR3 DNA sequence: TGTGCCTCCGGACAGACCTACTATGGCTACACCTTC. This sequence encodes CASGQTYYGYTF.